This T cell receptor beta chain was profiled in a study of blood T cell repertoires in COVID-19. Overall study: Some COVID-19 samples were acute and others convalescent; all came from the United States, Italy and Spain. The analysed material was cDNA or gDNA that came from T cells, B-cell-depleted T cells, or PBMCs.

The CDR3 extends over 13 amino acids. V dropped 1 base and J dropped 5 bases, with 6 bases sitting between them. The V gene's germline CDR1 is LGHNT and CDR2 FRNRAP. This clone has just one count. Authors' processing steps: By means of reference gene primer amplification, nucleated cell counts were estimated. Profiling relied on immunoSEQ multiplex PCR, and the TCRdb table lists in-frame clones only, not all of them. V, J and clone size derive from that table, while D and trimming were established from the DNA sequence. The profile shows 250,000 or so clones, 80% to 90% of them singletons. The chain has TRBV12-5 and TRBJ1-5; the D gene is possibly TRBD1 (5 bases). Sequences were obtained from peripheral blood. The clonotype comes from a woman in her twenties or thirties with active or convalescent COVID-19. CDR3 in DNA: TGTGCTAGTGGTTTGGGGGGGGATCAGCCCCAGCATTTT. Translated: CASGLGGDQPQHF.